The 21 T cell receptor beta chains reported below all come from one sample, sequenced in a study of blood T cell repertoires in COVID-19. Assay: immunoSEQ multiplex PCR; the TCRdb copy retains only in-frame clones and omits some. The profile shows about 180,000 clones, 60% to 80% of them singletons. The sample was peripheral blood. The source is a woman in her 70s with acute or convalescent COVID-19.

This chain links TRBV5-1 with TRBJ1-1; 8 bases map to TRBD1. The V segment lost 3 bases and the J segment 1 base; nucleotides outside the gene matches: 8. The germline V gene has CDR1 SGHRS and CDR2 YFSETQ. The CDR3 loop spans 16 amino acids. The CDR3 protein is CASSYSGGAGNTEAFF. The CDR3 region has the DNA TGCGCCAGCAGCTATTCAGGGGGCGCGGGGAACACTGAAGCTTTCTTT.

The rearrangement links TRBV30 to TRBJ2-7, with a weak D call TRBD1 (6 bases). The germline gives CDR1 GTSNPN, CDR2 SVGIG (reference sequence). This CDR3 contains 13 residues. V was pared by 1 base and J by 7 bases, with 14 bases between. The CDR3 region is CAWSGQQGSEQYF. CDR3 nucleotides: TGTGCCTGGAGTGGACAACAGGGTTCGGAGCAGTACTTC.

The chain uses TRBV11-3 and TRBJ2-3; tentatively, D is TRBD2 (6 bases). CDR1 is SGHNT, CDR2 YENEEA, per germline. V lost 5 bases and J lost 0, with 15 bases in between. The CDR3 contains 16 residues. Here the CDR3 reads CASSVGLTTSTDTQYF. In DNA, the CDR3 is TGTGCCAGCAGCGTTGGACTAACGACTAGCACAGATACGCAGTATTTT.

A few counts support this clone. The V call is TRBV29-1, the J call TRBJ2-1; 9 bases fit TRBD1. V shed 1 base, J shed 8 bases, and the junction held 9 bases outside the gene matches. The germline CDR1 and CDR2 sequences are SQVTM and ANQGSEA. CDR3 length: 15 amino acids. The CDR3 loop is CSVEVGYRGRDEQFF. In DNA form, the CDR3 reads TGCAGCGTTGAAGTAGGGTACAGGGGGCGCGATGAGCAGTTCTTC.

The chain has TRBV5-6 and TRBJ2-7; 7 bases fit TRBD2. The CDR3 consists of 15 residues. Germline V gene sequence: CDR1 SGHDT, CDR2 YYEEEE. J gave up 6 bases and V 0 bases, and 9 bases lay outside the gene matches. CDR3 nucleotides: TGTGCCAGCAGCTTGGCCGGGAGGACACTGGGCGAGCAGTACTTC. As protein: CASSLAGRTLGEQYF. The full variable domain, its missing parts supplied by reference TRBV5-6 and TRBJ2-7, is DAGVTQSPTHLIKTRGQQVTLRCSPKSGHDTVSWYQQALGQGPQFIFQYYEEEERQRGNFPDRFSGHQFPNYSSELNVNALLLGDSALYLCASSLAGRTLGEQYFGPGTRLTVT.

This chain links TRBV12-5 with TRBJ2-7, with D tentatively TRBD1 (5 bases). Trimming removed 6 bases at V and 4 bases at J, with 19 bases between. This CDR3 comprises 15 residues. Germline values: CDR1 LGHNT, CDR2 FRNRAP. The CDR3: CASGPAPGLYYEQYF. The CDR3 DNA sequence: TGTGCTAGTGGCCCGGCCCCAGGGTTATATTACGAGCAGTACTTC.

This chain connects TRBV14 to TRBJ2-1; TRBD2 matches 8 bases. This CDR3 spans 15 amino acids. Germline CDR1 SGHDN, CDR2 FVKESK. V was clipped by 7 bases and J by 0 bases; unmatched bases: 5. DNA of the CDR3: TGTGCCAGCACCAGGACTAGCACCTCCTACAATGAGCAGTTCTTC. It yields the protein CASTRTSTSYNEQFF. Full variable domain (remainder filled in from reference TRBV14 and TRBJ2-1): EAGVTQFPSHSVIEKGQTVTLRCDPISGHDNLYWYRRVMGKEIKFLLHFVKESKQDESGMPNNRFLAERTGGTYSTLKVQPAELEDSGVYFCASTRTSTSYNEQFFGPGTRLTVL.

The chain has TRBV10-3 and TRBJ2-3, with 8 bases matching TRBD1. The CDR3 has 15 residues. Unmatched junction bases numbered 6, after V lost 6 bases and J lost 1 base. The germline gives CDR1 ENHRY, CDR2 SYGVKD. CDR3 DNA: TGTGCCATCAGGCTCCAGGGGGCTGGCACAGATACGCAGTATTTT. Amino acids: CAIRLQGAGTDTQYF.

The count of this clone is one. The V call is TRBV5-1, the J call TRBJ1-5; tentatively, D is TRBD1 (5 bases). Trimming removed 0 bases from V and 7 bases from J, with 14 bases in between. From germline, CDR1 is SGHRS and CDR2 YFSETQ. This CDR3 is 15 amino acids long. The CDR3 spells CASSLDGGSRQPQHF. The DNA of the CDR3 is TGCGCCAGCAGCTTGGACGGGGGGTCTAGGCAGCCCCAGCATTTT.

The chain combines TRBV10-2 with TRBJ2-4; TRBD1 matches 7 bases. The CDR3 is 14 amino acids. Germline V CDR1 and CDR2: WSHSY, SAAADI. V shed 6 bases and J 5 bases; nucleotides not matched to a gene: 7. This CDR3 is CASRDSGGQNIQYF. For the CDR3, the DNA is TGCGCCAGCAGGGATTCAGGGGGACAAAACATTCAGTACTTC.

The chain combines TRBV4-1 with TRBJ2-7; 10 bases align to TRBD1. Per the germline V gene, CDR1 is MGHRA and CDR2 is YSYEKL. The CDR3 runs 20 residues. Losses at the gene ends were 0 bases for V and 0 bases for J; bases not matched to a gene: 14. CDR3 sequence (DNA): TGCGCCAGCAGCCAAGAGACAGGGGGCGCGTATTCCTACGCCTCCTACGAGCAGTACTTC. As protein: CASSQETGGAYSYASYEQYF.

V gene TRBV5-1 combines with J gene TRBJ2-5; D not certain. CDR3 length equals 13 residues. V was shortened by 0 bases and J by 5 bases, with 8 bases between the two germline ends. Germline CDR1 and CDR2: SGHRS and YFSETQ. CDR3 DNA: TGCGCCAGCAGCTTGGCAGGATCGGAGACCCAGTACTTC. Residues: CASSLAGSETQYF.

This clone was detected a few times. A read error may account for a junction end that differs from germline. CDR3 amino acids: CATSDFGDRGLNF. The CDR3 nucleotides are TGTGCCACCAGTGATTTCGGCGACAGGGGGCTTAACTTC. The V call is TRBV24-1, the J call TRBJ1-2; TRBD1 agrees at 10 bases. The CDR3 covers 13 residues. CDR1 KGHDR and CDR2 SFDVKD come from the germline V gene.

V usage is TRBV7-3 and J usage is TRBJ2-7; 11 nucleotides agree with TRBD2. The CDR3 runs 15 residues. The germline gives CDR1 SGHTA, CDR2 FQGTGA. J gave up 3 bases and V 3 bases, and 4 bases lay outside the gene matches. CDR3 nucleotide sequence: TGTGCCAGCAGCTTTTGGGGACTAGCGGTCTACGAGCAGTACTTC. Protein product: CASSFWGLAVYEQYF.

The CDR3 here is CASSPLGGLGNSPLHF. CDR3 bases: TGTGCCAGCAGCCCCTTGGGGGGTCTGGGAAATTCACCCCTCCACTTT. J is TRBJ1-6 and V is TRBV14; D may be TRBD1 (5 bases). CDR1 is SGHDN, CDR2 FVKESK, per germline. The CDR3 is 16 residues long. Trimming took off 4 bases at V and 7 bases at J, with 17 bases between the two ends.

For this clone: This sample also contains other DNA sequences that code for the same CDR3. CDR3 DNA sequence: TGTGCCAGCAGCTTAGGGACTAGCGGGTACGAGCAGTACTTC. Translated, it gives CASSLGTSGYEQYF. This rearrangement joins TRBV11-2 to TRBJ2-7; 11 bases match TRBD2. V shed 1 base, J shed 4 bases, and the junction held 0 bases outside the gene matches. The CDR3 spans 14 residues. Germline V gives CDR1 SGHAT, CDR2 FQNNGV.

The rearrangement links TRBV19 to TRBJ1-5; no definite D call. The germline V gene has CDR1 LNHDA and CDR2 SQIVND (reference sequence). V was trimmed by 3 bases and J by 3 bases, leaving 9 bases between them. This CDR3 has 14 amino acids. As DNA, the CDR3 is TGTGCCAGTAGTATTCGAGGGCACAATCAGCCCCAGCATTTT. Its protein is CASSIRGHNQPQHF.

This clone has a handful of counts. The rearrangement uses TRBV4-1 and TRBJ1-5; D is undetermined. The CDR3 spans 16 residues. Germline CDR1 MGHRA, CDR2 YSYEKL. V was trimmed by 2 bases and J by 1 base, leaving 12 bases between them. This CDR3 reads CASSQNPGESNQPQHF. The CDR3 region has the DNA TGCGCCAGCAGCCAAAATCCCGGGGAAAGCAATCAGCCCCAGCATTTT.

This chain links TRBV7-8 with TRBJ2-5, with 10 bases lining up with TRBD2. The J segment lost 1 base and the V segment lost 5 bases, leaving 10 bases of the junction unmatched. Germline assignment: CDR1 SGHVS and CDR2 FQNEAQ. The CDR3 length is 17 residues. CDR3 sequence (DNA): TGTGCCAGCAGCGCTACCGGGACTAGCGATGCCCAAGAGACCCAGTACTTC. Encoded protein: CASSATGTSDAQETQYF.

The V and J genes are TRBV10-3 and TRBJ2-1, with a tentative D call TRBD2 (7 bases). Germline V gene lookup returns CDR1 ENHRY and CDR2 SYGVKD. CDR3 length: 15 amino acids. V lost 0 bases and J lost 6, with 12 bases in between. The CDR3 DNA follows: TGTGCCATCAGTGAGTCTGGCGGGGGCGGCAATGAGCAGTTCTTC. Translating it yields CAISESGGGGNEQFF.

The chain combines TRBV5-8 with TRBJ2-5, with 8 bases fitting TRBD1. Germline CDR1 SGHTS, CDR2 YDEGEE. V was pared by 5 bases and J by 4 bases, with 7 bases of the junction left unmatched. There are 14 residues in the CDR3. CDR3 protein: CASRPQGAGETQYF. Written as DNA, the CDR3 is TGTGCCAGCAGGCCCCAGGGGGCCGGAGAGACCCAGTACTTC.